Listed below are T cell receptor beta chains from one sample, sequenced in a study of response to subunit inactivated influenza vaccine. TCRdb ran MiXCR on the RT-PCR reads and lists one entry per CDR3 protein. This table has about 520,000 distinct CDR3 sequences, approximately 11% appearing once. The sequences come from PBMCs from blood, collected roughly 6 weeks after vaccination. The receptor source for this set is a man aged 50 to 60 who received an inactivated influenza vaccine. The CDR3 runs from the conserved cysteine through the conserved F or W. A D gene is named only where the DNA matches it firmly. Clone size, where shown, is once, few, many, or a class for clones that have expanded.

>TRBJ1-5|few|TRBV10-3|.
TGTGCCATCAGTGACAGAGGGGTTCAGGGCCTAAACAATCAGCCCCAGCATTTT
CAISDRGVQGLNNQPQHF
>TRBJ1-1|few|TRBV12-3/TRBV12-4|.
TGTGCCAGCAGTCTCGACCTGGGAGGGGCTTTCTTT
CASSLDLGGAFF
>TRBJ2-3|.|TRBV6-5|TRBD2
TGTGCCAGCAGTTCCCTGACTAGCGGGAAGAGTACGCAGTATTTT
CASSSLTSGKSTQYF
>TRBJ2-7|.|TRBV5-6|TRBD2
TGTGCCAGCAGCTTCGCTAGCGGTTCTAACTACGAGCAGTACTTC
CASSFASGSNYEQYF
>TRBJ2-7|many|TRBV6-1|.
TGTGCCAGCACCTCCGGGACGGGGTCCTACGAGCAGTACTTC
CASTSGTGSYEQYF
>TRBJ2-2|many|TRBV5-6|.
TGTGCCAGCAGTCGACAGGTGTTTCCCGGGGAGCTGTTTTTT
CASSRQVFPGELFF
>TRBJ2-3|.|TRBV12-3/TRBV12-4|.
TGTGCCAGTAAGAGGAGGGATACGCAGTATTTT
CASKRRDTQYF
>TRBJ1-5|few|TRBV12-3/TRBV12-4|.
TGTGCCAGCAGTAGGCTCAATGTGGGTAATCAGCCCCAGCATTTT
CASSRLNVGNQPQHF
>TRBJ2-3|many|TRBV7-2|.
TGTGCCAGCAGCTTAGTTGGTGGAGATACGCAGTATTTT
CASSLVGGDTQYF
>TRBJ1-4|few|TRBV5-1|.
TGCGCCAGCAGCGAAGGACACGCCAGTGGGGAAAAACTGTTTTTT
CASSEGHASGEKLFF
>TRBJ1-1|.|TRBV18|.
TGTGCCAGCTCACCATTTTCTGGGGAGATTATTGAAGCTTTCTTT
CASSPFSGEIIEAFF
>TRBJ2-2|.|TRBV7-9|.
TGTGCCAGCACTCTGGGGGATTATCCCGGGGAGCTGTTTTTT
CASTLGDYPGELFF
>TRBJ2-1|.|TRBV7-9|TRBD2
TGTGCCAGCAGCTTGGAGGGACTAGGAACCAATGAGCAGTTCTTC
CASSLEGLGTNEQFF
>TRBJ2-1|.|TRBV24-1|.
TGTGCCACCCGCAGAGGGACTGAGCAGTTCTTC
CATRRGTEQFF
>TRBJ2-1|.|TRBV20-1|.
TGCAGTGCTAGTCAGAGCGTCAATGAGCAGTTCTTC
CSASQSVNEQFF
>TRBJ2-7|many|TRBV12-3/TRBV12-4|TRBD1
TGTGCCAGCAGTTATTCGACAGGGCCCTACGAGCAGTACTTC
CASSYSTGPYEQYF
>TRBJ1-4|many|TRBV3-1|.
TGTGCCAGCAGCCAAGGAGCGGCAACTAATGAAAAACTGTTTTTT
CASSQGAATNEKLFF
>TRBJ2-7|few|TRBV7-2|.
TGTGCCAGCAGCTTGCCCCGGGGGCGCTCCTACGAGCAGTACTTC
CASSLPRGRSYEQYF
>TRBJ2-1|few|TRBV20-1|TRBD2
TGCAGTGCTAGAGAGAGCGGGAGCTCCTACAATGAGCAGTTCTTC
CSARESGSSYNEQFF
>TRBJ2-1|many|TRBV7-8|.
TGTGCCAGCAACCAGGAAGGCCATGAGCAGTTCTTC
CASNQEGHEQFF
>TRBJ2-4|.|TRBV12-3/TRBV12-4|.
TGTGCCAGCAGTTTCTTACCTAGGGGAATGGAAAACATTCAGTACTTC
CASSFLPRGMENIQYF
>TRBJ2-1|few|TRBV4-2|TRBD2
TGTGCCAGCAGCCGCCACTCGACTAGCGGGGGGGGAGAGCAGTTCTTC
CASSRHSTSGGGEQFF
>TRBJ2-7|.|TRBV5-1|.
TGCGCCAGCAGCCAATCGACCTTAGACGAGCAGTACTTC
CASSQSTLDEQYF
>TRBJ1-5|few|TRBV20-1|.
TGCAGTGCCCTCCCGGGGGCGGGCAATCAGCCCCAGCATTTT
CSALPGAGNQPQHF
>TRBJ1-2|many|TRBV4-2|.
TGTGCCAGCAGCCAACGGTTATATGGCTACACCTTC
CASSQRLYGYTF
>TRBJ2-1|.|TRBV24-1|.
TGTGCCAGCAGTGATTTGGTAGGGGACATACGGTTCTTC
CASSDLVGDIRFF
>TRBJ1-1|few|TRBV5-1|.
TGCGCCAGCGGGGTCGGGGGCGGCACTGAAGCTTTCTTT
CASGVGGGTEAFF
>TRBJ2-1|many|TRBV4-2|.
TGTGCCAGCAGCCCCCCAGGGGCGGCGGACAATGAGCAGTTCTTC
CASSPPGAADNEQFF
>TRBJ2-3|few|TRBV29-1|TRBD2
TGCAGCGTTGAAGCCGGCGGGCTAGCGGGGACAGATACGCAGTATTTT
CSVEAGGLAGTDTQYF
>TRBJ2-2|.|TRBV29-1|.
TGCAGCGTGGGGGTTTGGGGCGGGGAGCTGTTTTTT
CSVGVWGGELFF
>TRBJ2-3|.|TRBV7-2|TRBD2
TGTGCCAGCAGCGTGGGGACTAGAGGAAGAACAGATACGCAGTATTTT
CASSVGTRGRTDTQYF
>TRBJ2-7|many|TRBV7-2|.
TGTGCCAGCAGCCACCGGGAGACCTTCTACGAGCAGTACTTC
CASSHRETFYEQYF
>TRBJ2-2|.|TRBV18|.
TGTGCCAGCTCACCACCGGGGTCCGGGGAGCTGTTTTTT
CASSPPGSGELFF
>TRBJ2-1|.|TRBV5-5|.
TGTGCCAGCAGCTTGGAGGCTAGCAGTGAATACAATGAGCAGTTCTTC
CASSLEASSEYNEQFF
>TRBJ2-3|.|TRBV9|TRBD1
TGTGCCAGCAGCGTGGGCACGACAGGGTTCACAGATACGCAGTATTTT
CASSVGTTGFTDTQYF
>TRBJ2-5|few|TRBV29-1|TRBD1
TGCAGCGTTGGGGACAGGGTGTGGGAGACCCAGTACTTC
CSVGDRVWETQYF
>TRBJ2-3|.|TRBV21-1|.
TGTGCCAGCAGCAAGACCCCGGACGGGAGGCCCTCTCTCACAGATACGCAGTATTTT
CASSKTPDGRPSLTDTQYF
>TRBJ1-2|.|TRBV12-3/TRBV12-4|.
TGTGCCAGCAGGAAAACCTTGCATGGCTACACCTTC
CASRKTLHGYTF
>TRBJ2-2|.|TRBV7-7|.
TGTGCCAGCAAATCAGACACCGGGGAGCTGTTTTTT
CASKSDTGELFF
>TRBJ2-7|.|TRBV10-3|.
TGTGCCATCCAAGAACCCCACAGATTGAGGCAGTACTTC
CAIQEPHRLRQYF
>TRBJ1-2|few|TRBV28|.
TGTGCCAGCAGTCACGGGACTGCGAATAACTATGGCTACACCTTC
CASSHGTANNYGYTF
>TRBJ2-3|.|TRBV6-2/TRBV6-3|.
TGTGCCAGCAGCGCCCATGCAGGCACAGATACGCAGTATTTT
CASSAHAGTDTQYF
>TRBJ2-1|few|TRBV20-1|.
TGCAGTGCTAACTTAAGCGGCAGACGCTACAATGAGCAGTTCTTC
CSANLSGRRYNEQFF
>TRBJ2-7|.|TRBV4-3|.
TGCGCCAGCTCCATAGGCCAGGGGGGTTTCTACGAGCAGTACTTC
CASSIGQGGFYEQYF
>TRBJ2-7|many|TRBV5-1|TRBD2
TGCGCCAGCAGCATGGGACTAGCGGGGGACTACGAGCAGTACTTC
CASSMGLAGDYEQYF
>TRBJ1-5|.|TRBV4-3|.
TGCGCCAGCAGCCAAAGAATTGGGCAGCCCCAGCATTTT
CASSQRIGQPQHF
>TRBJ1-2|few|TRBV30|TRBD1
TGTGCCTGGAGCCTAGTTTGGCCGCGGACAGGCCTTGGCTATGGCTACACCTTC
CAWSLVWPRTGLGYGYTF
>TRBJ2-7|.|TRBV12-3/TRBV12-4|TRBD1
TGTGCCAGCAGTTTAGTGGGACAGGGGACTAGACTCCAGCAGTACTTC
CASSLVGQGTRLQQYF
>TRBJ2-5|many|TRBV5-1|.
TGCGCCAGCAGCTTGGGGGAACAGACCCAGTACTTC
CASSLGEQTQYF
>TRBJ2-7|few|TRBV11-2|.
TGTGCCAGCAGCTTAGGCGCAGCAGCAGACGTGGCCTACGAGCAGTACTTC
CASSLGAAADVAYEQYF
>TRBJ2-7|.|TRBV7-2|.
TGTGCCAGCAGCTTAGAGGCAGCAGGTTCCTACGAGCAGTACTTC
CASSLEAAGSYEQYF
>TRBJ2-2|few|TRBV20-1|.
TGCAGTGCTAGAGGGTTGGGGCAATTGTTGTTTTTT
CSARGLGQLLFF
>TRBJ2-1|few|TRBV14|TRBD1
TGTGCCAGCAGCATCCGGACAGGTGGGCAGTTCTTC
CASSIRTGGQFF
>TRBJ2-7|.|TRBV7-8|.
TGTGCCAGCAGCCGGGGAACTCGAGAGCAGTACTTC
CASSRGTREQYF
>TRBJ2-3|many|TRBV27|.
TGTGCCAGCATCGGCCGCACAGATACGCAGTATTTT
CASIGRTDTQYF
>TRBJ2-7|.|TRBV12-3/TRBV12-4|.
TGTGCCAGCAGTCCCGGCCTGCCAGCTACCTACGAGCAGTACTTC
CASSPGLPATYEQYF